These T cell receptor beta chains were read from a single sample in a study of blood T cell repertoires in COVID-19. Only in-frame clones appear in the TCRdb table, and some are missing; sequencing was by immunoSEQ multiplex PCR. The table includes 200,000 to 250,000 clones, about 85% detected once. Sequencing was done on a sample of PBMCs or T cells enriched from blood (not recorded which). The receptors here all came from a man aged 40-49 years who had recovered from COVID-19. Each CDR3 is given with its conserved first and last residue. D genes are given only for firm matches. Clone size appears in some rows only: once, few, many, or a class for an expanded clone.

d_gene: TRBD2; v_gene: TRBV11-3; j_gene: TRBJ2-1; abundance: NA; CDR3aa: CASSPGTSGTYNEQFF; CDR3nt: TGTGCCAGCAGCCCTGGGACTAGCGGGACCTACAATGAGCAGTTCTTC
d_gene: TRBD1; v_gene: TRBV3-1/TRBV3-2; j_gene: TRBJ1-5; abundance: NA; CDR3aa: CASSRGQGNQPQHF; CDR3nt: TGTGCCAGCAGCCGGGGACAGGGGAATCAGCCCCAGCATTTT
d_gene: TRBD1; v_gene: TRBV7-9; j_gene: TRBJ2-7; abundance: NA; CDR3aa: CASSLEQGASYEQYF; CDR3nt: TGTGCCAGCAGCTTAGAACAGGGGGCCTCCTACGAGCAGTACTTC
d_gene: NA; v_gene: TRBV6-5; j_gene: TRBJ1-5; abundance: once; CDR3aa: CASSYSRQRDQPQHF; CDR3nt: TGTGCCAGCAGTTACTCTAGGCAGAGGGATCAGCCCCAGCATTTT
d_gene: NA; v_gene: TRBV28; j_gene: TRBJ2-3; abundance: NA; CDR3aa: CASSWDKPTDTQYF; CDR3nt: TGTGCCAGCAGTTGGGACAAACCCACAGATACGCAGTATTTT
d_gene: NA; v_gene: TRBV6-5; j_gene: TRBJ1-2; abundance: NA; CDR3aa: CASRGGGDYGYTF; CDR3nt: TGTGCCAGCAGGGGAGGAGGGGACTATGGCTACACCTTC
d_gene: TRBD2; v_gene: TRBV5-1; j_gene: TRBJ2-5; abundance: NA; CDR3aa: CASSWGGSSQETQYF; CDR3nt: TGCGCCAGCAGCTGGGGCGGGAGCTCCCAAGAGACCCAGTACTTC
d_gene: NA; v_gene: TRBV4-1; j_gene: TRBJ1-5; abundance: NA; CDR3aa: CASSPVWRAGNQPQHF; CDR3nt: TGCGCCAGCAGCCCCGTTTGGAGGGCCGGCAATCAGCCCCAGCATTTT
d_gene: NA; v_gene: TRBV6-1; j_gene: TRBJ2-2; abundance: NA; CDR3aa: CASSVEQGANTGELFF; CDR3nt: TGTGCCAGCAGTGTCGAACAGGGCGCGAACACCGGGGAGCTGTTTTTT
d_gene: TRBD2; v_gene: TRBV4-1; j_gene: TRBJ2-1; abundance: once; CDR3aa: CASSLLGSGSYEQFF; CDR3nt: TGCGCCAGCAGCCTTTTGGGTAGCGGGAGCTATGAGCAGTTCTTC
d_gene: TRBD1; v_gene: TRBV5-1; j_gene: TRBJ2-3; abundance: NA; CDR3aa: CASSLFGQGFDTQYF; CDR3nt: TGCGCCAGCAGCTTGTTCGGACAGGGGTTTGATACGCAGTATTTT
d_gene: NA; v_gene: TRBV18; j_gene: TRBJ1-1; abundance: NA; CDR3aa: CASNLQGTMVGTEAFF; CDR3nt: TGTGCCAGTAATCTACAGGGTACAATGGTCGGCACTGAAGCTTTCTTT
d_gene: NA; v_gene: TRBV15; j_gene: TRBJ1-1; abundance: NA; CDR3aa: CATSRDGQGNTEAFF; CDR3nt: TGTGCCACCAGCAGAGATGGTCAGGGGAACACTGAAGCTTTCTTT
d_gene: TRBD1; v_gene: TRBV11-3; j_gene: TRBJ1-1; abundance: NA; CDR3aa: CASSLTGRAFF; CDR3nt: TGTGCCAGCAGCCTGACAGGGAGAGCTTTCTTT
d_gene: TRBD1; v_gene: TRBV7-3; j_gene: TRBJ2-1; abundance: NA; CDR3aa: CASSRTGTGGNEQFF; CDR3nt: TGTGCCAGCAGCCGAACCGGGACAGGGGGCAATGAGCAGTTCTTC
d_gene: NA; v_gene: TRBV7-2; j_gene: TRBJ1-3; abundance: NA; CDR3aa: CASSLSLGPGNTIYF; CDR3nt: TGTGCCAGCAGCTTATCGTTGGGGCCTGGAAACACCATATATTTT
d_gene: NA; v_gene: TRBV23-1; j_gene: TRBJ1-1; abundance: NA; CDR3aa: CASSQSMGAVAEAFF; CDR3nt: TGCGCCAGCAGTCAATCGATGGGGGCGGTGGCTGAAGCTTTCTTT
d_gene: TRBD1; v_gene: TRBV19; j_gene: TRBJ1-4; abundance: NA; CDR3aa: CASSKTGGNEKLFF; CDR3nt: TGTGCCAGTAGTAAGACAGGGGGGAATGAAAAACTGTTTTTT
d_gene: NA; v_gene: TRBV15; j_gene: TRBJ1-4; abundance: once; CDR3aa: CATSRDLGGGNEKLFF; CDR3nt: TGTGCCACCAGCAGAGATTTGGGCGGGGGTAATGAAAAACTGTTTTTT
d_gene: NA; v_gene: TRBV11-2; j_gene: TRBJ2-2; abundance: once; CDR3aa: CASSLGQLNTGELFF; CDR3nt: TGTGCCAGCAGCCTCGGACAGTTAAACACCGGGGAGCTGTTTTTT
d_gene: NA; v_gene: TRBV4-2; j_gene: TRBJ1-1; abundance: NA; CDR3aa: CASSQARGTEAFF; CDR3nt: TGTGCCAGCAGCCAAGCTCGGGGCACTGAAGCTTTCTTT
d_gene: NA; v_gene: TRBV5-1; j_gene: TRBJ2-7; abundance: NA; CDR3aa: CASSLNRGYEQYF; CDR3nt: TGCGCCAGCAGCCTGAATCGCGGGTACGAGCAGTACTTC
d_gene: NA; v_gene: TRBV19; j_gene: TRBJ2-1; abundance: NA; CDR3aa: CASDEGDFYNEQFF; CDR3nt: TGTGCCAGTGATGAAGGGGACTTTTACAATGAGCAGTTCTTC
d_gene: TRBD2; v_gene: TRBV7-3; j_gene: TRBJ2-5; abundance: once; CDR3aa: CASSLMAGAQETQYF; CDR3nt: TGTGCCAGCAGCTTAATGGCGGGAGCCCAAGAGACCCAGTACTTC
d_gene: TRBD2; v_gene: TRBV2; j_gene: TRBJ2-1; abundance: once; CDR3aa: CASSLVAGGIGNEQFF; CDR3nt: TGTGCCAGCAGCCTGGTAGCGGGAGGGATAGGCAATGAGCAGTTCTTC
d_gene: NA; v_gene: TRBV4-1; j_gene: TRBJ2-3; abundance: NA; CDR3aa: CAISPDRGSTDTQYF; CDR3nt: TGCGCCATCTCCCCGGACCGGGGGAGCACAGATACGCAGTATTTT
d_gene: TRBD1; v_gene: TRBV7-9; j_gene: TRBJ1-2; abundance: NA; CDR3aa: CASSLGGQFYGYTF; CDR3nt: TGTGCCAGCAGCTTAGGGGGACAGTTCTATGGCTACACCTTC
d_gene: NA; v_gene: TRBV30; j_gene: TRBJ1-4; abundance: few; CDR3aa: CAWSVTGLKSLREKLFF; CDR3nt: TGTGCCTGGAGTGTCACAGGCCTCAAATCGCTTCGTGAAAAACTGTTTTTT
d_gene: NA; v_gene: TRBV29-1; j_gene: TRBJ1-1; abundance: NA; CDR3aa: CSVERRNTEAFF; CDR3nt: TGCAGCGTTGAAAGGAGGAACACTGAAGCTTTCTTT
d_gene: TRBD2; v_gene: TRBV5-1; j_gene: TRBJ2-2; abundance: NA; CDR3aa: CASSLAEVAGEGNTGELFF; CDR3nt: TGCGCCAGCAGCTTGGCCGAAGTAGCGGGAGAAGGGAACACCGGGGAGCTGTTTTTT
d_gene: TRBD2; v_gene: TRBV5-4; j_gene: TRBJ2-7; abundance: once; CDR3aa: CASSLASGSSYEQYF; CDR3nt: TGTGCCAGCAGCTTGGCTAGCGGTAGCTCCTACGAGCAGTACTTC
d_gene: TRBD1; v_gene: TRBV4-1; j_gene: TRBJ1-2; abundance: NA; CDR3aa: CASSQGVGGVLGYTF; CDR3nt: TGCGCCAGCAGCCAAGGGGTAGGGGGCGTTCTTGGCTACACCTTC
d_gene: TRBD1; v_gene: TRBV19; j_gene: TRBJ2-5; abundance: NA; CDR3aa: CASSRPPGQGLGTQYF; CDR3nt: TGTGCCAGTAGTCGCCCTCCGGGACAGGGGTTAGGGACCCAGTACTTC
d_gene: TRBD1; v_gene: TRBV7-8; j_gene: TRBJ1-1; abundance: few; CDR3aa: CASSLTPGQGIEAFF; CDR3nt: TGTGCCAGCAGCCTGACACCGGGACAGGGGATTGAAGCTTTCTTT
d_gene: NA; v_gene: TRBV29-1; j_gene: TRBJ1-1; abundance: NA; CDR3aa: CSGWDTPTDTEAFF; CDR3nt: TGCAGCGGATGGGACACCCCGACGGACACTGAAGCTTTCTTT
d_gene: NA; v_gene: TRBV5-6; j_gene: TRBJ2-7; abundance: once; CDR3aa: CASSLGLVSYEQYF; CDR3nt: TGTGCCAGCAGCTTGGGGCTAGTTTCCTACGAGCAGTACTTC
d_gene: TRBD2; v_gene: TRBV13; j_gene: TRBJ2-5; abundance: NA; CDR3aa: CASSALGGLTETQYF; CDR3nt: TGTGCCAGCAGCGCCCTGGGAGGGCTTACAGAGACCCAGTACTTC
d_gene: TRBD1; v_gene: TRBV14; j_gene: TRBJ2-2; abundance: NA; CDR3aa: CASSLQQGANTGELFF; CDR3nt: TGTGCCAGCAGCCTACAGCAGGGGGCGAACACCGGGGAGCTGTTTTTT
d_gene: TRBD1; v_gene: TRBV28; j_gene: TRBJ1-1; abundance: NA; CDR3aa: CASSPDRDNTEAFF; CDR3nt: TGTGCCAGCAGTCCGGACAGGGATAACACTGAAGCTTTCTTT
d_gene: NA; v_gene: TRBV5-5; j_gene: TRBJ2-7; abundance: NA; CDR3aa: CASSFLGASATYEQYF; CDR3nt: TGTGCCAGCAGCTTTCTAGGCGCTAGCGCGACCTACGAGCAGTACTTC
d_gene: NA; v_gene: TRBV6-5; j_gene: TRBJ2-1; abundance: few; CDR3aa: CASRQDTGLQGEQFF; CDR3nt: TGTGCCAGCAGGCAGGACACAGGGTTGCAGGGTGAGCAGTTCTTC
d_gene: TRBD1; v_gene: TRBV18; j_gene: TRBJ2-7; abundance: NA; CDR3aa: CASSPGQGASEQYF; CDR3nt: TGTGCCAGCTCACCAGGACAGGGCGCCAGCGAGCAGTACTTC
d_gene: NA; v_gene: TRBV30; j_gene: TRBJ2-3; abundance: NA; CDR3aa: CAWSVQRADTQYF; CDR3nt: TGTGCCTGGAGTGTACAGAGGGCAGATACGCAGTATTTT
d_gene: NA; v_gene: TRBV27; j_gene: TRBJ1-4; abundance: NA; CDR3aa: CASSLATATNEKLFF; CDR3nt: TGTGCCAGCAGTTTAGCGACAGCAACTAATGAAAAACTGTTTTTT
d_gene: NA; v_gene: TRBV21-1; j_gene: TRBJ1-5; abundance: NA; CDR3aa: CASRPGQGACSNQPQHF; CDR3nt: TGTGCCAGCCGCCCGGGACAGGGGGCGTGTAGCAATCAGCCCCAGCATTTT
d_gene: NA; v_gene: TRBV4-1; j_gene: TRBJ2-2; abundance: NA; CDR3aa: CASSGETINTGELFF; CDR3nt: TGCGCCAGCAGTGGGGAGACTATCAACACCGGGGAGCTGTTTTTT
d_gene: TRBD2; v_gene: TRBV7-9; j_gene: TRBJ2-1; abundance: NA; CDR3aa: CASSLGLAEKFF; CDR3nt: TGTGCCAGCAGCCTAGGACTAGCGGAGAAGTTCTTC
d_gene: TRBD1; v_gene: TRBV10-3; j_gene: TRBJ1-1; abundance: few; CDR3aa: CAIKGTGTTEAFF; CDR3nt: TGTGCCATCAAAGGGACAGGGACCACTGAAGCTTTCTTT
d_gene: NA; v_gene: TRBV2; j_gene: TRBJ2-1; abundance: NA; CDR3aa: CASSEGNRVYNEQFF; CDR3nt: TGTGCCAGCAGTGAAGGTAACAGGGTCTACAATGAGCAGTTCTTC
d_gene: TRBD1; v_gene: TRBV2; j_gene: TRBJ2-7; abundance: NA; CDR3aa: CASSVTGEAYEQYF; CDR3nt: TGTGCCAGCAGTGTGACAGGGGAGGCCTACGAGCAGTACTTC
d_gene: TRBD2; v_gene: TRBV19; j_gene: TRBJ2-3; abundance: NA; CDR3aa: CASSISSGAGDTQYF; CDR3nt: TGTGCCAGTAGTATCAGTAGCGGGGCGGGAGATACGCAGTATTTT
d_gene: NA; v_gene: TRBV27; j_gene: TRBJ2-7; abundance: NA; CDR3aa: CASSQGRLYEQYF; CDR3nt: TGTGCCAGCAGTCAGGGCCGGCTCTACGAGCAGTACTTC
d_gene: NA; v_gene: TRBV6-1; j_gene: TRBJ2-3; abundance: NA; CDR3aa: CASSESGDTQYF; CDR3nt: TGTGCCAGCAGTGAATCCGGGGATACGCAGTATTTT
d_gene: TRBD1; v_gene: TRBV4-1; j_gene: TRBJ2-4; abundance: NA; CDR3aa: CASSRNRGPNIQYF; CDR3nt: TGCGCCAGCAGCCGGAACAGGGGGCCGAACATTCAGTACTTC
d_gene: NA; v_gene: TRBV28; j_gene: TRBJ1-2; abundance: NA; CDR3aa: CASSLAPVYGYTF; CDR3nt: TGTGCCAGCAGTTTGGCTCCAGTCTATGGCTACACCTTC
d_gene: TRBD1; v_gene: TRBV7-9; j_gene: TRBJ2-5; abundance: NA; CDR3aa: CASSLLDREETQYF; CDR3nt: TGTGCCAGCAGCCTCCTCGACAGGGAAGAGACCCAGTACTTC
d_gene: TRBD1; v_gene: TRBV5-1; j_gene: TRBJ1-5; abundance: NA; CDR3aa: CASSLGPGQGNQPQHF; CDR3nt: TGCGCCAGCAGCTTGGGACCGGGACAGGGAAATCAGCCCCAGCATTTT
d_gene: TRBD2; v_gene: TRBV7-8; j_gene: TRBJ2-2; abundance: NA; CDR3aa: CASSWSSGRARDTGELFF; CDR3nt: TGTGCCAGCAGCTGGAGTAGCGGGAGGGCCCGGGACACCGGGGAGCTGTTTTTT
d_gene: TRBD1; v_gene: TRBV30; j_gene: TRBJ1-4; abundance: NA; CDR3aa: CAWSGGDRRNEKLFF; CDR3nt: TGTGCCTGGAGTGGAGGGGACAGGAGGAATGAAAAACTGTTTTTT